This record concerns one T cell receptor (beta chain) sequence. What it binds is not known. The entry originates in a study of T cell repertoires in cytomegalovirus infection. Germline loops: CDR1 DFQATT, CDR2 SNEGSKA (reference sequence). This CDR3 is built from 14 residues. V lost 3 bases to trimming and J lost 6 bases; unmatched junction nucleotides: 6. TCRdb re-analysed the reads in MiXCR, keeping a single row per CDR3 protein. Counted here are approximately 89,000 distinct CDR3 sequences, about 31% occurring once; the ten biggest clones make up about three quarters. Points from the study as a whole: Dominant in the ex vivo response were TCR beta clonotypes restricted by HLA-C and specific for CMV.

This sequence originates from a human donor in good health (CMV status not recorded). Some clones in this sample may be carry-over from other donors' samples. The specimen was CD8+ T cells from cultured PBMCs, collected from culture after CMV antigen stimulation. V usage is TRBV20-1 and J usage is TRBJ1-1; 11 positions match TRBD1. CDR3 protein: CSARDRGRLSEAFF. As DNA, the CDR3 is TGCAGTGCTAGGGACAGGGGGCGCTTATCTGAAGCTTTCTTT.